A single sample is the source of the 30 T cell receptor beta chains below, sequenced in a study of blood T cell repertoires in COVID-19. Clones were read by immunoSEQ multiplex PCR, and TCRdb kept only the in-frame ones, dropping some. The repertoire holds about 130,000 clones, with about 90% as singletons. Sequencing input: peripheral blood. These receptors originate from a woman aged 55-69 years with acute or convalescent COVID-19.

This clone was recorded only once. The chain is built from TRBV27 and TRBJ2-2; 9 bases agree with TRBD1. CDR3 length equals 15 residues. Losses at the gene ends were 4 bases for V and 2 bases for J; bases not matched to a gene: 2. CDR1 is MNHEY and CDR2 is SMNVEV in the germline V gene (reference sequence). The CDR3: CASSWGQGNTGELFF. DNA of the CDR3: TGTGCCAGCAGTTGGGGACAGGGTAACACCGGGGAGCTGTTTTTT.

In DNA form, the CDR3 reads TGTGCCACCGCAAGTTCGGGGTTTGGGGGCTACACCTTC. Its translation: CATASSGFGGYTF. This chain joins TRBV6-5 and TRBJ1-2, with unresolved D. This CDR3 has 13 amino acids. Germline V lookup: CDR1 MNHEY, CDR2 SVGAGI. Trimming stripped 10 bases from V and 8 bases from J, with 20 bases between.

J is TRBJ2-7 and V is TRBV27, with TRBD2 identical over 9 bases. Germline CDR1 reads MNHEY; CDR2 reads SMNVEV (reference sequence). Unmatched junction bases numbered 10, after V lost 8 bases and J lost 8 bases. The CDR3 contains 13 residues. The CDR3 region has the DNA TGTGCCAGCGGTCCTTATCTAGCGGGGAAGCAGTACGTC. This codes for CASGPYLAGKQYV.

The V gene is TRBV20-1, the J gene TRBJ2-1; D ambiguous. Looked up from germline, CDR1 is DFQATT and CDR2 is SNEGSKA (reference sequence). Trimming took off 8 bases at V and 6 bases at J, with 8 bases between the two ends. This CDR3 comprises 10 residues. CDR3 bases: TGCAGTTCCCGTGTCAATGAGCAGTTCTTC. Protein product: CSSRVNEQFF.

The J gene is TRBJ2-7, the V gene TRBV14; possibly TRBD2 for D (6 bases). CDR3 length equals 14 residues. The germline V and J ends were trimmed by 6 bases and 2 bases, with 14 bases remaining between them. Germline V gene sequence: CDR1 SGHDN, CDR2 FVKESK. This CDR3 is CASSPLLATYEQYF. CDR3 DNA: TGTGCCAGCAGTCCTCTACTAGCCACCTACGAGCAGTACTTC.

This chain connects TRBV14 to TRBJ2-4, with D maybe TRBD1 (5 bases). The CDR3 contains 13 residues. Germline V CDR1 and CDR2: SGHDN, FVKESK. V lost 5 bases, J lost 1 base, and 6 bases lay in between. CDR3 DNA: TGTGCCAGCAGCAGGGGTGCCAAAAACATTCAGTACTTC. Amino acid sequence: CASSRGAKNIQYF.

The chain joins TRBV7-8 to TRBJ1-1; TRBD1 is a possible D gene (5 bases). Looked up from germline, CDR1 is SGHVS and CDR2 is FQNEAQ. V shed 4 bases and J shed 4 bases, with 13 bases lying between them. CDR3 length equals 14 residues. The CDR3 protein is CASSSTSGGTEAFF. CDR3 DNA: TGTGCCAGCAGCTCCACTTCGGGGGGCACTGAAGCTTTCTTT.

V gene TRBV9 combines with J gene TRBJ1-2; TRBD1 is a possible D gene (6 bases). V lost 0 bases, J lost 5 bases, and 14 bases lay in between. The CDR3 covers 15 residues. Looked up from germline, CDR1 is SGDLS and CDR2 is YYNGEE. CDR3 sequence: CASSVGNREGYGYTF. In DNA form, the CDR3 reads TGTGCCAGCAGCGTAGGAAACAGGGAGGGGTATGGCTACACCTTC.

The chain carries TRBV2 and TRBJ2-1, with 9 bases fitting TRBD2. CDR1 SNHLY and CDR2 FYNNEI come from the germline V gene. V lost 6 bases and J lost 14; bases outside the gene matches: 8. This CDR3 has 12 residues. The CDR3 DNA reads TGTGCCAGCAGGGCTGATAGCGGGAGTAAGTTCTTC. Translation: CASRADSGSKFF.

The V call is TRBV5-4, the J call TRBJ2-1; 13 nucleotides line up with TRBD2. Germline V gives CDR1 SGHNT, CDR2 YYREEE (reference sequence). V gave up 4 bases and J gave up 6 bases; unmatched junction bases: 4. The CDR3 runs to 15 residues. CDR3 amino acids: CASSAGTSGTNEQFF. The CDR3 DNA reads TGTGCCAGCAGCGCCGGGACTAGCGGGACCAATGAGCAGTTCTTC.

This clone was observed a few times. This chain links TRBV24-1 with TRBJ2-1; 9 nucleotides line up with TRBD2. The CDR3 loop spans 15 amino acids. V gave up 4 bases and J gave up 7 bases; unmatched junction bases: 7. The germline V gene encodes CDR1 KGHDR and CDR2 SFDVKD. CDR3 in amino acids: CATSELAGVGNEQFF. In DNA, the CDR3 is TGTGCCACCAGTGAATTAGCGGGAGTAGGGAATGAGCAGTTCTTC.

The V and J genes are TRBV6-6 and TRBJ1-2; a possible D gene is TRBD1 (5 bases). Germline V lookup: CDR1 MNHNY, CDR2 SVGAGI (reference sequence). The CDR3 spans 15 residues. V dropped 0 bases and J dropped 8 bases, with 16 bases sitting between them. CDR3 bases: TGTGCCAGCAGTTACTCCGGGGCGGGGTGGGAAGGCTACACCTTC. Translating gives CASSYSGAGWEGYTF.

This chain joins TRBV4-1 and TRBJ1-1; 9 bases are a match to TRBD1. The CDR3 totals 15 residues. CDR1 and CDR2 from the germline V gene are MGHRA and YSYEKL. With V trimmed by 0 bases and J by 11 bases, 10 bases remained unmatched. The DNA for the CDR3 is TGCGCCAGCAGCCAAGAAGAGGGGGACAGGGCCTTCGCTTTCTTT. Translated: CASSQEEGDRAFAFF.

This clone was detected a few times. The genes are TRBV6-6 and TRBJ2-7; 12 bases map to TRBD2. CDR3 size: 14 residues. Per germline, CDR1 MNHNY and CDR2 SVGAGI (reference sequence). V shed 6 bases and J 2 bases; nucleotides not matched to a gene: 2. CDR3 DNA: TGTGCCAGCAGGACTAGCGGGAGTACCTACGAGCAGTACTTC. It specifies CASRTSGSTYEQYF.

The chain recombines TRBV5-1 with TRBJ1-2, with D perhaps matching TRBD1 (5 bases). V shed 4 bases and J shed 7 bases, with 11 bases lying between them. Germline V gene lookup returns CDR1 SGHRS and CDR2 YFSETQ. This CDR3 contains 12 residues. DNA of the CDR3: TGCGCCAGCAGCCAAGACAGAGGTGGCTACACCTTC. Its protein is CASSQDRGGYTF.

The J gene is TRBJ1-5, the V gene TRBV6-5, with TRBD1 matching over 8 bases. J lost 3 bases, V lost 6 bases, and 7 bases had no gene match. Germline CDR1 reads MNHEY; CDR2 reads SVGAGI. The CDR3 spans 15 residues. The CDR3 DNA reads TGTGCCAGCAGGCCCGACAGGGGTTACAATCAGCCCCAGCATTTT. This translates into CASRPDRGYNQPQHF.

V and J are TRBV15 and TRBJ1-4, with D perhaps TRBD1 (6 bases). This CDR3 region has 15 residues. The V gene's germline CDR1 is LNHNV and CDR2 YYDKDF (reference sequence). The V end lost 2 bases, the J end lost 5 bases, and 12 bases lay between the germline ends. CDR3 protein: CATSRFPTGNEKLFF. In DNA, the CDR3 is TGTGCCACCAGCAGATTTCCGACAGGAAATGAAAAACTGTTTTTT.

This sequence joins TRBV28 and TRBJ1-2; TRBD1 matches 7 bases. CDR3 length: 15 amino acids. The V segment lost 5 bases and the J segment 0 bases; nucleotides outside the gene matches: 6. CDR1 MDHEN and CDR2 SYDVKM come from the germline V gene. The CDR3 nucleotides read TGTGCCAGCAGTCCCCTGGGGACAGCTAACTATGGCTACACCTTC. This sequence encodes CASSPLGTANYGYTF.

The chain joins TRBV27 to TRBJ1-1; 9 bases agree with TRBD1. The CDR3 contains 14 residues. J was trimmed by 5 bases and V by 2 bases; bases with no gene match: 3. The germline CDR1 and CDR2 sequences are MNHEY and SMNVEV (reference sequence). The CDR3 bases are TGTGCCAGCAGTTTAAACAGGGGGCATACTGAAGCTTTCTTT. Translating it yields CASSLNRGHTEAFF.

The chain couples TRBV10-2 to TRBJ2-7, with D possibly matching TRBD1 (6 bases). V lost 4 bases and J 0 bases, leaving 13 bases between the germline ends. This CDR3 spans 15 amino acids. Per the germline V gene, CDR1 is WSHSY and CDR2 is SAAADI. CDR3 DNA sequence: TGCGCCAGCAGTGGTATCCGGACAGACTCCTACGAGCAGTACTTC. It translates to CASSGIRTDSYEQYF.

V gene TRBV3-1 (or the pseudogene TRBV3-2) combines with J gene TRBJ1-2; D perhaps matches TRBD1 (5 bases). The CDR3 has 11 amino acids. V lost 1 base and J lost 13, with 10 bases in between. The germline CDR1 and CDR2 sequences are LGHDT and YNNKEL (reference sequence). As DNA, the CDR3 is TGTGCCAGCAGCCAAGCAACAGGTCTCACCTTC. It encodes CASSQATGLTF.

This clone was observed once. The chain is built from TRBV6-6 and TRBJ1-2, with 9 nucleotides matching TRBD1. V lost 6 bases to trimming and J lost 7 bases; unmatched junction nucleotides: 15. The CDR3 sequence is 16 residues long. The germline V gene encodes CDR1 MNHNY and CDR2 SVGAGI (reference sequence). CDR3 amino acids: CASSKQGALGATGYTF. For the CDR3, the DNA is TGTGCCAGCAGCAAACAGGGGGCCCTAGGGGCGACTGGCTACACCTTC.

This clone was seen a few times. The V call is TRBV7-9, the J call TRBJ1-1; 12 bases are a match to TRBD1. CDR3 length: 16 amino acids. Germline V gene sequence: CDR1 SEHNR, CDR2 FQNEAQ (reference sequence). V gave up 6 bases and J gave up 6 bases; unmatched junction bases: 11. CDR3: CASRPGTGGRLAEAFF. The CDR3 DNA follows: TGTGCCAGCAGGCCCGGGACAGGGGGCCGGCTCGCTGAAGCTTTCTTT.

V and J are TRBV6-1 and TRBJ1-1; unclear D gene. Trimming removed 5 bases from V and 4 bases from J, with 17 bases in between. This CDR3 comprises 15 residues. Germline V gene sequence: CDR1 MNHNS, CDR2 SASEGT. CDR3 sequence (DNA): TGTGCCAGCAGTAGCCTAGACGGGCGGGGCACTGAAGCTTTCTTT. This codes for CASSSLDGRGTEAFF.

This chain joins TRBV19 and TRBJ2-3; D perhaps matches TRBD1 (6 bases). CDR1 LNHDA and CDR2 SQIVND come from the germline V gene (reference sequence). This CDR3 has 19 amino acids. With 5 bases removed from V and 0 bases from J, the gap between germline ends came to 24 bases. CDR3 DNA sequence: TGTGCCAGTAGTTCGACGTGGGGGTCCGGGACAAAGAGCACAGATACGCAGTATTTT. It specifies CASSSTWGSGTKSTDTQYF.

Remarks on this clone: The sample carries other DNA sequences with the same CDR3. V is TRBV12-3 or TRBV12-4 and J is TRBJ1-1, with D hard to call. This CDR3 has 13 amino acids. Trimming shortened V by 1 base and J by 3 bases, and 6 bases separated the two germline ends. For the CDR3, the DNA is TGTGCCAGCAGTTTAGGGGAGTACACTGAAGCTTTCTTT. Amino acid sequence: CASSLGEYTEAFF.

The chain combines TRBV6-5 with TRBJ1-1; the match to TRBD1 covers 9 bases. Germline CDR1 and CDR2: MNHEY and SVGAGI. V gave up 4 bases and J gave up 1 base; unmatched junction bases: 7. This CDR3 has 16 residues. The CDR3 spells CASSFAQGAPNTEAFF. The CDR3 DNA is TGTGCCAGCAGTTTTGCACAGGGGGCTCCGAACACTGAAGCTTTCTTT.

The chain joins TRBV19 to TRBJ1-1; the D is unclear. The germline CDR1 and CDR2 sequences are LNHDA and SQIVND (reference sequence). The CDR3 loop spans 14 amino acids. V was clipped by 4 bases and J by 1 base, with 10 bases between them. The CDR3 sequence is CASSTRSRNTEAFF. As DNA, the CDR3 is TGTGCCAGTAGTACCCGGTCTAGGAACACTGAAGCTTTCTTT.

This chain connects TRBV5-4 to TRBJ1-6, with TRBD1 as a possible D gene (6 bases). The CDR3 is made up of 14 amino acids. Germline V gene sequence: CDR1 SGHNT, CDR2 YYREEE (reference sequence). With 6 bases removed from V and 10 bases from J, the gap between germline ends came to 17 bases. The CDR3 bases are TGTGCCAGCACCCAACAGGGAGAGGGGTCACCCCTCCACTTT. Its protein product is CASTQQGEGSPLHF.

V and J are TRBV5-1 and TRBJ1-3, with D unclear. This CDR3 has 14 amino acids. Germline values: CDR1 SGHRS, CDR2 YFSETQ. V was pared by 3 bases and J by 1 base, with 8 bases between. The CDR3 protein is CASSSPGSGNTIYF. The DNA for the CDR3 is TGCGCCAGCAGCTCCCCGGGATCTGGAAACACCATATATTTT.